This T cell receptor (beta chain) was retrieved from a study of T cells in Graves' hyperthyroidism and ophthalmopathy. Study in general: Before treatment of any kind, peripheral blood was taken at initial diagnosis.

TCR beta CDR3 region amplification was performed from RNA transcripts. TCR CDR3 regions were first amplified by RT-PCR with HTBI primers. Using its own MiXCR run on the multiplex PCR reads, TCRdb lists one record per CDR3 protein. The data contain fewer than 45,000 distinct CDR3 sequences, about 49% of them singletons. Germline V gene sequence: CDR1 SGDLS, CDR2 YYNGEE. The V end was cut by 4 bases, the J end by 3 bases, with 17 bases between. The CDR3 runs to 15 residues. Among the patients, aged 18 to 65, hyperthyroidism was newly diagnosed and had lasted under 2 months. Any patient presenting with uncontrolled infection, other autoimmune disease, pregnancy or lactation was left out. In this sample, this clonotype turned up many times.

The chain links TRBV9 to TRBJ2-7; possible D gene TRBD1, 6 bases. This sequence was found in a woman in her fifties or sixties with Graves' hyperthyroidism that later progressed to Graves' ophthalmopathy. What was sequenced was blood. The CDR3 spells CASSTGQLESYEQYF. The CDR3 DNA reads TGTGCCAGCAGCACCGGACAGCTAGAAAGCTACGAGCAGTACTTC.